This T cell receptor beta chain was captured in a study of blood T cell repertoires in COVID-19. Study at large: Whether acute or convalescent, the COVID-19 samples came from the United States, Italy and Spain. Sources were T cells, B-cell-depleted T cells, or PBMCs; the material itself was cDNA or gDNA.

Germline CDR1 and CDR2: SGHTA and FQGTGA. V shed 1 base, J shed 2 bases, and the junction held 1 base outside the gene matches. The CDR3 has 14 residues. Measured with immunoSEQ multiplex PCR; TCRdb has only the in-frame clones, and not every one. The profile covers about 59,000 clones, with 65% to 80% appearing a single time and around 9.7% taken by the ten largest. Sequenced: peripheral blood. The rearrangement links TRBV7-3 to TRBJ2-5; 7 bases agree with TRBD2. The source of this sequence is a human donor in a cohort sampled during active COVID-19. The CDR3 nucleotides read TGTGCCAGCAGCTTAAGCGGGAGTCAAGAGACCCAGTACTTC. Its translation is CASSLSGSQETQYF.